This is a list of T cell receptor beta chains from one sample in a study of regulatory T cells in long-lasting Graves disease. From the multiplex PCR reads, TCRdb called clonotypes with MiXCR, one entry per CDR3 protein. Of 400,000 to 500,000 distinct CDR3 sequences listed, around 21% are singletons. The sequences come from peripheral blood mononuclear cells (PBMCs), collected when the disease was refractory, from a patient treated with antithyroid drugs. The receptor source for this set is a female donor with Graves disease. Each CDR3 is given with its conserved first and last residue. A D gene is named only where the DNA matches it firmly. Size tells how often a clone was seen (once, few, many) or the class of an expanded clone, and some rows leave it out.

clone_size	d_call	v_call	j_call	cdr3_nt	cdr3_aa
-	-	TRBV11-2	TRBJ2-5	TGTGCCAGCAGCTTAGGCTCGTCTAGGGAGACCCAGTACTTC	CASSLGSSRETQYF
-	-	TRBV9	TRBJ2-2	TGTGCCAGCAGCGAGGGGCATTTTTTCACCGGGGAGCTGTTTTTT	CASSEGHFFTGELFF
many	TRBD1	TRBV28	TRBJ2-7	TGTGCCAGCAGTTTATTAGGGGGCGGGTCGTACTTC	CASSLLGGGSYF
many	-	TRBV12-5	TRBJ2-2	TGTGCTAGTGGTCCCTTAGGCCGGGAGCTGTTTTTT	CASGPLGRELFF
-	-	TRBV7-3	TRBJ1-4	TGTGCCAGCAGCCCGGGACACCTGGGCGGATCCGATGAAAAACTGTTTTTT	CASSPGHLGGSDEKLFF
-	-	TRBV15	TRBJ1-5	TGTGCCACCAGCAGCGGATGGTCTGGTGAGCCCCAGCATTTT	CATSSGWSGEPQHF
few	-	TRBV5-1	TRBJ2-2	TGCGCCAGCAGCGTAACTACGACGAACACCGGGGAGCTGTTTTTT	CASSVTTTNTGELFF
-	TRBD2	TRBV29-1	TRBJ2-7	TGCAGCGTTGGCGGGGGGAGGGAGCAGTACTTC	CSVGGGREQYF
few	-	TRBV28	TRBJ1-5	TGTGCCAGCCAGATACAGGGATTAAATAATCAGCCCCAGCATTTT	CASQIQGLNNQPQHF
many	-	TRBV3-1	TRBJ2-5	TGTGCCAGCAGCCAAGATAGCCCAGAATTCAGAGAGACCCAGTACTTC	CASSQDSPEFRETQYF
few	TRBD1	TRBV6-1	TRBJ2-7	TGTGCCAGCAGTTACAAACTGACAGGGTTTGGTACCTACGAGCAGTACTTC	CASSYKLTGFGTYEQYF
few	-	TRBV5-5	TRBJ2-2	TGTGCCAGCAGCTTGGACTACTCGGGGACCGGGGAGCTGTTTTTT	CASSLDYSGTGELFF
-	TRBD1	TRBV7-3	TRBJ2-5	TGTGCCAGCAGCTTAATCGGGACAGCTAACCAAGAGACCCAGTACTTC	CASSLIGTANQETQYF
-	-	TRBV12-3/TRBV12-4	TRBJ2-1	TGTGCCAGCGGCCTGACCAGGAGTGGTGAGCAGTTCTTC	CASGLTRSGEQFF
-	TRBD1	TRBV12-3/TRBV12-4	TRBJ1-2	TGTGCCAGCAGTTTGGGGACAGATCAATCCGGCTACACCTTC	CASSLGTDQSGYTF
many	-	TRBV28	TRBJ2-7	TGTGCCAGCAGCCAGATGACTTACTCCTACGAGCAGTACTTC	CASSQMTYSYEQYF
few	-	TRBV20-1	TRBJ2-7	TGCAGTGCTCCCCCGGTGCAGCGGAGATTCTCCTACGAGCAGTACTTC	CSAPPVQRRFSYEQYF
many	-	TRBV7-2	TRBJ2-4	TGTGCCAGCAGCTTAAGGGGGTTAGGAAACATTCAGTACTTC	CASSLRGLGNIQYF
-	TRBD2	TRBV20-1	TRBJ2-7	TGCAGTGCTGGAGTACTAGCGGGTCCCTACGAGCAGTACTTC	CSAGVLAGPYEQYF
-	TRBD1	TRBV7-9	TRBJ2-6	TGTGCCAGCAGCAGGGGGGACAGGGCTTCTGGGGCCAACGTCCTGACTTTC	CASSRGDRASGANVLTF
many	TRBD1	TRBV2	TRBJ1-5	TGTGCCAGCAGTGAGAGGACAGGACTCAATCAGCCCCAGCATTTT	CASSERTGLNQPQHF
few	-	TRBV20-1	TRBJ1-4	TGCAGTGCAATAAAGATGGCCACCGATGAAAAACTGTTTTTT	CSAIKMATDEKLFF
many	TRBD2	TRBV28	TRBJ2-7	TGTGCCAGCAGTGACCAAGCGGGAGGAGCCGACGAGCAGTACTTC	CASSDQAGGADEQYF
few	-	TRBV6-5	TRBJ1-3	TGTGCCAGCAGTTCCAGGACGGCTACCAGCTCTGGAAACACCATATATTTT	CASSSRTATSSGNTIYF